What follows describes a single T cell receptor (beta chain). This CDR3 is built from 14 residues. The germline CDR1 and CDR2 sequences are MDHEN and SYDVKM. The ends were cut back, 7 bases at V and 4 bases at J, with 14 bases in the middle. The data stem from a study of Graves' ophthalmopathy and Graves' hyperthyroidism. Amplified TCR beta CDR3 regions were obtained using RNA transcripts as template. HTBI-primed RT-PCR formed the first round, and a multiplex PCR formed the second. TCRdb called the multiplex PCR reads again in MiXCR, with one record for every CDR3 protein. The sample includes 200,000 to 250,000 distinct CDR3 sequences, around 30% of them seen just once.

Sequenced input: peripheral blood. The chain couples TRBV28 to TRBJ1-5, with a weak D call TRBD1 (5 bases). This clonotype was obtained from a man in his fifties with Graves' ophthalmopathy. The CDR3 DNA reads TGTGCCAGCACCGCGGGGGTCCGTAATCAGCCCCAGCATTTT. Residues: CASTAGVRNQPQHF.